This T cell receptor (beta chain) came from a study of beta chain features in type 1 diabetes. Study-wide context: About 98,000,000 sorted cells were examined across all samples. Study observations and caveats: HLA effects on TCRB rearrangement stayed unresolved here. Shorter TCRB CDR3s, moderately but significantly so, were found in Type 1 diabetes patients in all four CD4+ subsets.

Investigators reverse transcribed all isolated RNA, so they sequenced expressed TCRB transcripts. The assay was immunoSEQ multiplex PCR, and TCRdb's table has in-frame clones only and misses some. The sample lists 640,000 or so clones; roughly 13% were seen once. V lost 1 base to trimming and J lost 4 bases; unmatched junction nucleotides: 3. The germline CDR1 and CDR2 sequences are SGHDT and YYEEEE. CDR3 size: 14 residues. A remark on this clone: What it binds is not known.

Without exception, sorted populations had purity beyond 98%. The TCR sequence derives from a man in his late teens or twenties with type 1 diabetes. Sequences were obtained from naive CD4+ T cells from blood. This chain links TRBV5-6 with TRBJ2-5; 8 bases are a match to TRBD1. The CDR3 reads CASSLKGQGETQYF. CDR3 nucleotide sequence: TGTGCCAGCAGCTTGAAAGGACAGGGAGAGACCCAGTACTTC. Full variable domain (remainder filled in from reference TRBV5-6 and TRBJ2-5): DAGVTQSPTHLIKTRGQQVTLRCSPKSGHDTVSWYQQALGQGPQFIFQYYEEEERQRGNFPDRFSGHQFPNYSSELNVNALLLGDSALYLCASSLKGQGETQYFGPGTRLLVL.